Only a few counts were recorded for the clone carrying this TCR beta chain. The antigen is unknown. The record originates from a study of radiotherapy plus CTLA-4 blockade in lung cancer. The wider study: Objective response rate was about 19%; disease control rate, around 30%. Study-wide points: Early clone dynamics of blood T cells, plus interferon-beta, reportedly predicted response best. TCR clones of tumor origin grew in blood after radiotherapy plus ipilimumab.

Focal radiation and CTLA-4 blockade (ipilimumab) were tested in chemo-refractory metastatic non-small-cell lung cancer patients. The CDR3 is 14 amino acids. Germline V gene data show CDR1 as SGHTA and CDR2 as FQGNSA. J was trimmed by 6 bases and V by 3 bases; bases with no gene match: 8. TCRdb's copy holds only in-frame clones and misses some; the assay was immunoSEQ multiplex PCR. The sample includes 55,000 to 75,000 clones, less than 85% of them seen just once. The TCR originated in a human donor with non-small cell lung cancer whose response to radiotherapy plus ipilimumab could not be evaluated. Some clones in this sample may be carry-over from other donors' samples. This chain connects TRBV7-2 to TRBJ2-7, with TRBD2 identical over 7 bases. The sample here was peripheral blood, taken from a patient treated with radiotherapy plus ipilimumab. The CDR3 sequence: CASSFLAGVGEQYF. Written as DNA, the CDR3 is TGTGCCAGCAGCTTCCTCGCGGGGGTCGGCGAGCAGTACTTC.